What follows are 8 T cell receptor beta chains derived from one specimen sequenced in a study of response to subunit inactivated influenza vaccine. TCRdb analysed the RT-PCR reads with MiXCR anew, one entry per CDR3 protein. The sample contains 500,000 or so distinct CDR3 sequences, approximately 17% of which appear only once. The material was CD4+ T cells sorted from PBMCs, obtained around 25 months after vaccination. The receptors derive from a man aged 50-75 years who received an inactivated influenza vaccine.

This sequence joins TRBV6-1 and TRBJ1-1, with 7 bases fitting TRBD1. Germline V gene sequence: CDR1 MNHNS, CDR2 SASEGT. This CDR3 has 13 amino acids. V shed 7 bases and J 2 bases; nucleotides not matched to a gene: 4. The DNA for the CDR3 is TGTGCCAGCATGCGGACAGGAAACACTGAAGCTTTCTTT. It yields the protein CASMRTGNTEAFF.

The chain has TRBV12-3 or TRBV12-4 and TRBJ2-7; D gene unclear. The CDR3 loop spans 15 amino acids. The V end was cut by 5 bases, the J end by 2 bases, with 16 bases between. In DNA, the CDR3 is TGTGCCAGCAGTAGTTCTGGGCCGGATACCTACGAGCAGTACTTC. It yields the protein CASSSSGPDTYEQYF.

This chain joins TRBV7-9 and TRBJ2-7; D tentatively reads TRBD1 or TRBD2 (6 bases each). Germline V lookup: CDR1 SEHNR, CDR2 FQNEAQ (reference sequence). The CDR3 length is 14 residues. Trimming removed 7 bases at V and 2 bases at J, with 15 bases between. The CDR3 sequence: CASKIAEGAYEQYF. DNA for the CDR3: TGTGCCAGCAAAATAGCGGAGGGGGCCTACGAGCAGTACTTC.

This clonotype was seen a few times. The chain recombines TRBV5-1 with TRBJ2-7; perhaps D is TRBD1 or TRBD2 (5 bases each). The germline V gene encodes CDR1 SGHRS and CDR2 YFSETQ. V was cut by 0 bases and J by 3 bases, with 13 bases left in between. This CDR3 has 15 amino acids. The CDR3 loop is CASSLGGSQGYEQYF. The CDR3 DNA is TGCGCCAGCAGCTTGGGGGGGTCTCAGGGCTACGAGCAGTACTTC.

This clonotype appeared a few times. The J gene is TRBJ2-3, the V gene TRBV20-1, with a weak D call TRBD2 (5 bases). Trimming cost V 0 bases and J 0 bases, with 7 bases left between them. This CDR3 is 14 amino acids long. The germline gives CDR1 DFQATT, CDR2 SNEGSKA (reference sequence). For the CDR3, the DNA is TGCAGTGCTAGAGACGCGGGTAGCACAGATACGCAGTATTTT. Translated, it gives CSARDAGSTDTQYF.

This clonotype was observed at least ten times. The chain is built from TRBV18 and TRBJ2-1; the D is unclear. The germline V gene encodes CDR1 KGHSH and CDR2 LQKENI. V dropped 6 bases and J dropped 1 base, with 7 bases sitting between them. CDR3 length: 13 residues. CDR3: CASSDSSYNEQFF. The CDR3 region has the DNA TGTGCCAGCTCCGACTCGTCCTACAATGAGCAGTTCTTC.

There are many counts of this clonotype. The chain combines TRBV4-2 with TRBJ1-2, with D perhaps matching TRBD1 (5 bases). The ends were cut back, 0 bases at V and 2 bases at J, with 10 bases in the middle. The CDR3 runs 15 residues. Per the germline V gene, CDR1 is LGHNA and CDR2 is YNFKEQ. CDR3 sequence reads: CASSQDVQGNYGYTF. The CDR3 bases are TGTGCCAGCAGCCAAGACGTCCAGGGCAACTATGGCTACACCTTC.

The sample holds a few counts of this clonotype. V is TRBV5-1 and J is TRBJ2-1, with no clear D. The CDR3 extends over 14 amino acids. V gave up 0 bases and J gave up 5 bases, with 9 bases separating them. The germline V gene encodes CDR1 SGHRS and CDR2 YFSETQ. The CDR3 loop is CASSLAPGNNEQFF. The CDR3 region has the DNA TGCGCCAGCAGCTTGGCCCCAGGCAACAATGAGCAGTTCTTC.